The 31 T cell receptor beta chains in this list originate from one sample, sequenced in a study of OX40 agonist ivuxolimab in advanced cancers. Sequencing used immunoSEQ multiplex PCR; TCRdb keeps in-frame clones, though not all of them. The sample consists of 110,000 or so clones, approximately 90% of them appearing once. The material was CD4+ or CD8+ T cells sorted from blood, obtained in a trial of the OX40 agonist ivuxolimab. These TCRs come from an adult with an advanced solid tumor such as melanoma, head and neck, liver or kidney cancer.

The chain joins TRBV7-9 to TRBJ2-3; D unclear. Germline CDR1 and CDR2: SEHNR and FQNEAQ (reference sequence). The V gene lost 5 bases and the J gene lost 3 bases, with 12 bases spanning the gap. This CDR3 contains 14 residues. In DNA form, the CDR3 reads TGTGCCAGCAGCCGATCCATTCCGACAGATACGCAGTATTTT. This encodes CASSRSIPTDTQYF.

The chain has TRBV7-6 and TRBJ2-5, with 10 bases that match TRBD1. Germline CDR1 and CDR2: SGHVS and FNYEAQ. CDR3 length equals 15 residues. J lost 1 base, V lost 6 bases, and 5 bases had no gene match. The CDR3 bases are TGTGCCAGCAGTTCGGGACAGGGGACCCAAGAGACCCAGTACTTC. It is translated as CASSSGQGTQETQYF.

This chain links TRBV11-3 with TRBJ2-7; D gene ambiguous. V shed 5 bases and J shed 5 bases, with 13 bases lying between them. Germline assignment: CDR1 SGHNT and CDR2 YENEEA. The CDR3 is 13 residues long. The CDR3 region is CASSPGPSNEQYF. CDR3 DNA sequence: TGTGCCAGCAGCCCGGGTCCAAGCAACGAGCAGTACTTC.

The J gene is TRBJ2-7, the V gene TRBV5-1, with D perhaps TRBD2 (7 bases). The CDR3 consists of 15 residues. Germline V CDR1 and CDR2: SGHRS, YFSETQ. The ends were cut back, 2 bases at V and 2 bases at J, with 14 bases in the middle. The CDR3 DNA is TGCGCCAGCAGCTTCAGGGGAGGGATTGCCTACGAGCAGTACTTC. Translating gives CASSFRGGIAYEQYF.

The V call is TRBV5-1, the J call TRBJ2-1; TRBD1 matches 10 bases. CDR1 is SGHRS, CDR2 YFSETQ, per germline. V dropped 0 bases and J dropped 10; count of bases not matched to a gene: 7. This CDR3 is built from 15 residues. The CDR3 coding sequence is TGCGCCAGCAGCTTGGCCGGGACAGGGGCTGGCGAGCAGTTCTTC. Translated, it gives CASSLAGTGAGEQFF.

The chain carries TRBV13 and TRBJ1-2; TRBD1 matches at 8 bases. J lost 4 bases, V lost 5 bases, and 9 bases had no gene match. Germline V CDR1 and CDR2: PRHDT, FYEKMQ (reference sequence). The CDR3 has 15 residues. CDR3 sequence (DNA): TGTGCCAGCAGCGGAGACAGGGGAAAAGGCTATGGCTACACCTTC. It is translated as CASSGDRGKGYGYTF.

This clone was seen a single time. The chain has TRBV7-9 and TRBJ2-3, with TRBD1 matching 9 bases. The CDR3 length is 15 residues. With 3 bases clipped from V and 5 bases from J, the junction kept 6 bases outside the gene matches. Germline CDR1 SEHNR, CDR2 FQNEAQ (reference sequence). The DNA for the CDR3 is TGTGCCAGCAGCTTTATACAGGGGGCAGGAGATACGCAGTATTTT. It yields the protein CASSFIQGAGDTQYF.

CDR3 region: CAISPRPPGDGRQFF. Here the CDR3 DNA reads TGTGCCATCAGCCCGAGGCCCCCGGGGGACGGGCGGCAGTTCTTC. The rearrangement links TRBV10-3 to TRBJ2-1; tentatively, D is TRBD2 (6 bases). Germline-derived CDR1 and CDR2 are ENHRY and SYGVKD. V was shortened by 6 bases and J by 12 bases, with 24 bases between the two germline ends. The CDR3 has 15 amino acids.

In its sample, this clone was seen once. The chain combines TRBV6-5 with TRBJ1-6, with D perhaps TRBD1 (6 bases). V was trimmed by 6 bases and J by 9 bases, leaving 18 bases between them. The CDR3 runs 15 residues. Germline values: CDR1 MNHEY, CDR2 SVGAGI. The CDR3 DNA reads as TGTGCCAGCAGGGGTGCCGGGACATTTTTTTCACCCCTCCACTTT. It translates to CASRGAGTFFSPLHF.

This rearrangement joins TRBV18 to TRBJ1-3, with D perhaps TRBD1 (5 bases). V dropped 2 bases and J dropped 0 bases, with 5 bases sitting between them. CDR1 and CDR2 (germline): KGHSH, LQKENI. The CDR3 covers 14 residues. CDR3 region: CASSPGASGNTIYF. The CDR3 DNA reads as TGTGCCAGCTCACCAGGGGCCTCTGGAAACACCATATATTTT.

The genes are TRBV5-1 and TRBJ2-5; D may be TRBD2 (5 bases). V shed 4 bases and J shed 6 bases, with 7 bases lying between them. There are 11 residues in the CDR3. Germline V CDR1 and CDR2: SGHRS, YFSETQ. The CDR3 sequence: CASSGEKTQYF. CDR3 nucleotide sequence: TGCGCCAGCAGCGGGGAGAAGACCCAGTACTTC. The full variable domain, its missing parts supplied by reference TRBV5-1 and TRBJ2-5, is KAGVTQTPRYLIKTRGQQVTLSCSPISGHRSVSWYQQTPGQGLQFLFEYFSETQRNKGNFPGRFSGRQFSNSRSEMNVSTLELGDSALYLCASSGEKTQYFGPGTRLLVL.

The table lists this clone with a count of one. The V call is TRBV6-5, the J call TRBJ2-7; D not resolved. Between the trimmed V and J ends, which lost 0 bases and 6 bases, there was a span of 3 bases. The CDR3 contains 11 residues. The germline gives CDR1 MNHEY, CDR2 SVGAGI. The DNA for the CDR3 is TGTGCCAGCAGTTACTCGTTCGAGCAGTACTTC. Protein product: CASSYSFEQYF.

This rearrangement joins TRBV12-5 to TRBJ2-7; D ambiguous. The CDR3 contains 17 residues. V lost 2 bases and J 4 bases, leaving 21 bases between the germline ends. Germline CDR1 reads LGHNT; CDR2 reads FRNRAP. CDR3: CASGLYGVLATPYEQYF. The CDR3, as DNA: TGTGCTAGTGGTTTGTACGGTGTGTTAGCTACGCCATACGAGCAGTACTTC.

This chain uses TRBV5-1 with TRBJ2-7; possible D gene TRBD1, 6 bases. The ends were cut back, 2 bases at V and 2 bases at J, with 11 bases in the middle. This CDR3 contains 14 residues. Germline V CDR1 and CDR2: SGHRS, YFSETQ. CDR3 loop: CASSLQGFPYEQYF. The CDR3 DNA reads TGCGCCAGCAGCTTACAGGGTTTCCCCTACGAGCAGTACTTC.

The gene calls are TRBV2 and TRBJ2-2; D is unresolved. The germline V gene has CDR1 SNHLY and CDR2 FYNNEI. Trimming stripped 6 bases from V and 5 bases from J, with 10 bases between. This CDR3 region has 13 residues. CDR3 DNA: TGTGCCAGCAGCCCCCAGGTGACCGGGGAGCTGTTTTTT. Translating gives CASSPQVTGELFF.

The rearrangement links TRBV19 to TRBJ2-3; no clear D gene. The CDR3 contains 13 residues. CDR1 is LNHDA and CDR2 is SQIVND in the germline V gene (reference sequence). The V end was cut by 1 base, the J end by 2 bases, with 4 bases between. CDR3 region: CASSIAITDTQYF. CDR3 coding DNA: TGTGCCAGTAGTATAGCAATCACAGATACGCAGTATTTT.

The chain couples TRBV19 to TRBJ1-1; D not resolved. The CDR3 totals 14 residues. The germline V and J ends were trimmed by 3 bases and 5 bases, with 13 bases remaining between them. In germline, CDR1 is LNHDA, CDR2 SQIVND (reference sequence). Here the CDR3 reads CASSIGRSETEAFF. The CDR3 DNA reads TGTGCCAGTAGTATCGGACGCTCAGAGACTGAAGCTTTCTTT.

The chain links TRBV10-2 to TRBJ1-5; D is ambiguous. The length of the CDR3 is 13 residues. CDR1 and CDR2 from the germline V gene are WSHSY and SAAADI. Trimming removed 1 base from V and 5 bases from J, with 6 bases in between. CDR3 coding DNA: TGCGCCAGCAGTGAGTGGGCCTATCAGCCCCAGCATTTT. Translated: CASSEWAYQPQHF.

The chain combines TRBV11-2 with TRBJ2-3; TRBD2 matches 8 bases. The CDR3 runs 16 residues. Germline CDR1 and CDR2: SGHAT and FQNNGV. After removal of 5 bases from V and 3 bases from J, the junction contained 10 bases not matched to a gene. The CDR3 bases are TGTGCCAGCAGCCCACTAAGCGGGAGCCGTACAGATACGCAGTATTTT. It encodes CASSPLSGSRTDTQYF. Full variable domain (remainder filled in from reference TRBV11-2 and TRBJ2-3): EAGVAQSPRYKIIEKRQSVAFWCNPISGHATLYWYQQILGQGPKLLIQFQNNGVVDDSQLPKDRFSAERLKGVDSTLKIQPAKLEDSAVYLCASSPLSGSRTDTQYFGPGTRLTVL.

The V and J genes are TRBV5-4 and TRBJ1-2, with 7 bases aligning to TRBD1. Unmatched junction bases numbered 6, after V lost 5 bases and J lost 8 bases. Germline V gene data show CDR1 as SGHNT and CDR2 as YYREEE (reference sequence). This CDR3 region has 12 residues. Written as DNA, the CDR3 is TGTGCCAGCAGGCTACAGGGGATAGGCTACACCTTC. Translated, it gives CASRLQGIGYTF.

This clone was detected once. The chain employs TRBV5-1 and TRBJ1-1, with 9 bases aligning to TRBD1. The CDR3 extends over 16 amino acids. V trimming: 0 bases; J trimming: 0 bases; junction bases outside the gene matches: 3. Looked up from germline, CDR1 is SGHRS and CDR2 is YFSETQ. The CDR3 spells CASSLGDRVLNTEAFF. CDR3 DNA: TGCGCCAGCAGCTTGGGGGACAGGGTACTGAACACTGAAGCTTTCTTT.

In nucleotides, the CDR3 is TGTGCCAGCAGCCCAGGACAGGGGGTGAATGAGCAGTTCTTC. It is translated as CASSPGQGVNEQFF. The genes are TRBV7-9 and TRBJ2-1, with 10 bases matching TRBD1. Trimming removed 5 bases from V and 7 bases from J; junction bases left unmatched: 5. The V gene's germline CDR1 is SEHNR and CDR2 FQNEAQ (reference sequence). There are 14 residues in the CDR3.

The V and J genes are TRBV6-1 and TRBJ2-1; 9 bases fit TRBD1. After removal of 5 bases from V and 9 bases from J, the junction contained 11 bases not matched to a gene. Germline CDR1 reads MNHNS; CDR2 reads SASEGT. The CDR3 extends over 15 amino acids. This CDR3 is CASSLQGALMVEQFF. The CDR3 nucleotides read TGTGCCAGCAGTCTACAGGGGGCGCTTATGGTTGAGCAGTTCTTC.

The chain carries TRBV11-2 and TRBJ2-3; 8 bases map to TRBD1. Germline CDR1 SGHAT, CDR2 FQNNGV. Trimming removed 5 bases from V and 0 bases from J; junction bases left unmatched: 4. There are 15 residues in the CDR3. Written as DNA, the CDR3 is TGTGCCAGCAGCCCCTGGACAGGGAGCACAGATACGCAGTATTTT. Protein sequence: CASSPWTGSTDTQYF.

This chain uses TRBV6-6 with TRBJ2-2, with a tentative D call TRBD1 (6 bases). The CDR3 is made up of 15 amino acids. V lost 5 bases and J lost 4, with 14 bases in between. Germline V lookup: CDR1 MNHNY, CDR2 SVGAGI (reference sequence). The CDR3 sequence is CASSGLDRFTGELFF. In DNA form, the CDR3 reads TGTGCCAGCAGTGGACTTGACAGGTTCACCGGGGAGCTGTTTTTT.

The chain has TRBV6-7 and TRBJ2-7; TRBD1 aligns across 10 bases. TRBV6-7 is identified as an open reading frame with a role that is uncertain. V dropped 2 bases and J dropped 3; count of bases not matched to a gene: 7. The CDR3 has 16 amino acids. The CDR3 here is CASSYTGTGVNYEQYF. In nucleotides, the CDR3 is TGTGCCAGCAGTTACACCGGGACAGGGGTAAACTACGAGCAGTACTTC.

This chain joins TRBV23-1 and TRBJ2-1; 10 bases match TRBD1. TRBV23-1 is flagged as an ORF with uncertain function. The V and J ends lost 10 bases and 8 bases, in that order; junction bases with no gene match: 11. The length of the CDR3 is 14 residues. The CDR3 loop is CATLLRDRGYEQFF. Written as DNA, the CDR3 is TGCGCCACCCTGCTTCGGGACAGGGGCTATGAGCAGTTCTTC.

CDR3 bases: TGTGCCAGCAGCCCTATGGGACTCAACAATGAGCAGTTCTTC. It codes for CASSPMGLNNEQFF. This chain uses TRBV7-2 with TRBJ2-1; D may be TRBD2 (6 bases). CDR1 is SGHTA, CDR2 FQGNSA, per germline. The V and J ends lost 5 bases and 5 bases respectively, with 13 bases between them. CDR3 size: 14 residues.

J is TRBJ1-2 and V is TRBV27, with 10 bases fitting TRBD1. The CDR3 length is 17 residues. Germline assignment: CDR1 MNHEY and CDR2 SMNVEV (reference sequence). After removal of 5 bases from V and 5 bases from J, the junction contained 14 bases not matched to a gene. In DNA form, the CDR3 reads TGTGCCAGCAGTCCGAACCCGGGACAGGGGTCAGAGTATGGCTACACCTTC. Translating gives CASSPNPGQGSEYGYTF.

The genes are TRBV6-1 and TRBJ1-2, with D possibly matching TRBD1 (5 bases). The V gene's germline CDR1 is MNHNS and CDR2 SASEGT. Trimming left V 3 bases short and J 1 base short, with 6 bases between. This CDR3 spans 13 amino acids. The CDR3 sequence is CASSEGVNYGYTF. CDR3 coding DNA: TGTGCCAGCAGTGAGGGGGTTAACTATGGCTACACCTTC.

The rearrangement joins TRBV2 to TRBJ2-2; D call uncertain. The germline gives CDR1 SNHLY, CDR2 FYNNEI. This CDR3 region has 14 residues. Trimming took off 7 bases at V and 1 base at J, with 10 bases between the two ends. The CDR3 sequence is CASKGGLNTGELFF. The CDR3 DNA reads TGTGCCAGCAAGGGTGGTTTGAACACCGGGGAGCTGTTTTTT.